The 9 T cell receptor beta chains presented below share a single source sample, sequenced in a study of T cell responses to AZD1222 COVID-19 vaccine. The data were produced by immunoSEQ multiplex PCR, yet TCRdb's version contains in-frame clones alone and is incomplete. The table includes about 89,000 clones, 89% detected once. The sequencing used peripheral blood, collected 28 days after the second AZD1222 dose. These receptor sequences come from an adult who received the AZD1222 COVID-19 vaccine.

The J gene is TRBJ1-1, the V gene TRBV9, with unresolved D. CDR1 is SGDLS, CDR2 YYNGEE, per germline. The germline V and J ends were trimmed by 2 bases and 2 bases, with 7 bases remaining between them. The CDR3 is 13 residues long. CDR3 nucleotides: TGTGCCAGCAGCGTGGAGGGAAACACTGAAGCTTTCTTT. Translated, it gives CASSVEGNTEAFF.

This clone was detected a few times. The V call is TRBV6-8, the J call TRBJ2-3; the match to TRBD2 covers 8 bases. This CDR3 contains 16 residues. After removal of 2 bases from V and 3 bases from J, the junction contained 7 bases not matched to a gene. Germline V gives CDR1 MNHGY, CDR2 SAAAGT. CDR3 sequence reads: CASSYGSGGLTDTQYF. The DNA of the CDR3 is TGTGCCAGCAGTTACGGAAGCGGGGGTTTGACAGATACGCAGTATTTT.

This chain links TRBV28 with TRBJ1-5; TRBD1 is a possible D gene (5 bases). CDR3 length: 12 amino acids. CDR1 is MDHEN, CDR2 SYDVKM, per germline. V lost 6 bases, J lost 8 bases, and 11 bases lay in between. As DNA, the CDR3 is TGTGCCAGCAGCCTTACACAGGAGCCCCAGCATTTT. Translating gives CASSLTQEPQHF.

The rearrangement joins TRBV7-8 to TRBJ2-3; TRBD2 matches at 7 bases. The CDR3 loop spans 17 amino acids. Germline V gives CDR1 SGHVS, CDR2 FQNEAQ. Germline trimming cut 1 base from V and 2 bases from J; bases unmatched to any gene: 9. In DNA form, the CDR3 reads TGTGCCAGCAGCTTAGATCAGGCTAGCGGAAACACAGATACGCAGTATTTT. Residues: CASSLDQASGNTDTQYF.

This sequence joins TRBV5-1 and TRBJ1-6, with a possible D match to TRBD1 (6 bases). CDR3 length: 13 amino acids. Germline V CDR1 and CDR2: SGHRS, YFSETQ. The V gene lost 0 bases and the J gene lost 13 bases, with 11 bases spanning the gap. CDR3 protein: CASSLGPGAPLHF. The CDR3 DNA is TGCGCCAGCAGCTTGGGCCCAGGGGCGCCCCTCCACTTT.

The chain links TRBV4-3 to TRBJ2-6; possible D gene TRBD1, 5 bases. The germline V gene encodes CDR1 LGHNA and CDR2 YSLEER. V was cut by 0 bases and J by 3 bases, with 9 bases left in between. The CDR3 loop spans 16 amino acids. This chain's CDR3 is CASSQDPTGGANVLTF. CDR3 DNA: TGCGCCAGCAGCCAAGATCCCACAGGTGGGGCCAACGTCCTGACTTTC.

The rearrangement links TRBV7-2 to TRBJ1-1; 7 nucleotides agree with TRBD1. V lost 5 bases, J lost 1 base, and 1 base stayed unmatched. This CDR3 contains 13 residues. Germline lookup yields CDR1 SGHTA and CDR2 FQGNSA. The CDR3 bases are TGTGCCAGCAGCCGGGACAGGAACACTGAAGCTTTCTTT. It is translated as CASSRDRNTEAFF.

The chain has TRBV19 and TRBJ1-1, with 7 bases aligning to TRBD1. The CDR3 sequence is 17 residues long. The V gene end was trimmed by 3 bases and the J gene end by 0 bases; junction bases not matched to a gene: 10. Germline lookup yields CDR1 LNHDA and CDR2 SQIVND (reference sequence). The DNA of the CDR3 is TGTGCCAGTAGTATCTGGCAGGGGGGAGGAATGAACACTGAAGCTTTCTTT. It is translated as CASSIWQGGGMNTEAFF.

The chain combines TRBV18 with TRBJ1-6; D call uncertain. Trimming shortened V by 2 bases and J by 7 bases, and 15 bases separated the two germline ends. The CDR3 length is 16 residues. The germline gives CDR1 KGHSH, CDR2 LQKENI. CDR3 in amino acids: CASSPSEATLNSPLHF. In DNA, the CDR3 is TGTGCCAGCTCACCATCCGAAGCGACCTTAAATTCACCCCTCCACTTT.